Presented here are 5 T cell receptor beta chains from one specimen sequenced in a study of CD8 T cells in ankylosing spondylitis (dated by TCRdb to between 2016 and 2019). The library relied on 5' RACE. Sequencing relied on an Illumina HiSeq 2500. TCRdb redid the processing of the public reads, applying fastp at Q25 and MiXCR, and retained in-frame beta chains. CDR3 protein sequences are deduplicated, and each keeps its most common genes and DNA. The sample data list more than 300,000 distinct CDR3 sequences, and 7% to 9% of these were observed just once. The top ten hold approximately 14% of the sample. These receptors' targets are unknown. On the study overall, not on this receptor specifically: Blood from ankylosing spondylitis patients appeared to be characterized by a TCR beta motif made up of under ten highly homologous amino acid variants.

Source material: blood, either unsorted or a sorted T cell fraction (not recorded which). The receptors were gathered from a male donor with ankylosing spondylitis.

The chain joins TRBV5-1 to TRBJ2-5; D ambiguous. V lost 4 bases to trimming and J lost 1 base, with 11 bases between them. The CDR3 length is 14 residues. Germline V gene sequence: CDR1 SGHRS, CDR2 YFSETQ. The CDR3 nucleotides read TGCGCCAGCAGCCCCCTAGGAGCCCAAGAGACCCAGTACTTC. Protein: CASSPLGAQETQYF.

In its sample, this clonotype was seen many times. The CDR3 loop reads CASSPGYTGELFF. CDR3 coding DNA: TGTGCCAGCAGCCCAGGGTACACCGGGGAGCTGTTTTTT. V usage is TRBV12-3 or TRBV12-4 and J usage is TRBJ2-2, with D tentatively TRBD1 (5 bases). Trimming took off 6 bases at V and 3 bases at J, with 8 bases between the two ends. The CDR3 is 13 amino acids.

This clonotype was recorded a few times. The rearrangement links TRBV6-2 or TRBV6-3 to TRBJ2-1, with 11 positions matching TRBD2. Germline CDR1 MNHEY, CDR2 SVGEGT. The V segment lost 6 bases and the J segment 7 bases; nucleotides outside the gene matches: 11. This CDR3 has 16 residues. The CDR3 DNA reads as TGTGCCAGCAGAGAAAATCTAGCGGGAGGCCGGAATGAGCAGTTCTTC. The encoded protein is CASRENLAGGRNEQFF.

This clonotype was seen only a few times. J is TRBJ1-4 and V is TRBV7-9; D uncertain. The CDR3 is 15 amino acids. Trimming took 5 bases from V and 8 from J, leaving 18 bases between them. Germline assignment: CDR1 SEHNR and CDR2 FQNEAQ (reference sequence). The CDR3 DNA sequence: TGTGCCAGCAGCGGACGGACGGCCGTGGGCGAAAAACTGTTTTTT. Its protein is CASSGRTAVGEKLFF.

This clonotype occurred many times. V is TRBV10-3 and J is TRBJ2-1; 8 positions match TRBD1. Germline lookup yields CDR1 ENHRY and CDR2 SYGVKD. V shed 2 bases, J shed 3 bases, and the junction held 9 bases outside the gene matches. This CDR3 comprises 17 residues. Here the CDR3 DNA reads TGTGCCATCAGTGAGCAAACGACAGGGGCGGTCTACAATGAGCAGTTCTTC. Translation gives CAISEQTTGAVYNEQFF.